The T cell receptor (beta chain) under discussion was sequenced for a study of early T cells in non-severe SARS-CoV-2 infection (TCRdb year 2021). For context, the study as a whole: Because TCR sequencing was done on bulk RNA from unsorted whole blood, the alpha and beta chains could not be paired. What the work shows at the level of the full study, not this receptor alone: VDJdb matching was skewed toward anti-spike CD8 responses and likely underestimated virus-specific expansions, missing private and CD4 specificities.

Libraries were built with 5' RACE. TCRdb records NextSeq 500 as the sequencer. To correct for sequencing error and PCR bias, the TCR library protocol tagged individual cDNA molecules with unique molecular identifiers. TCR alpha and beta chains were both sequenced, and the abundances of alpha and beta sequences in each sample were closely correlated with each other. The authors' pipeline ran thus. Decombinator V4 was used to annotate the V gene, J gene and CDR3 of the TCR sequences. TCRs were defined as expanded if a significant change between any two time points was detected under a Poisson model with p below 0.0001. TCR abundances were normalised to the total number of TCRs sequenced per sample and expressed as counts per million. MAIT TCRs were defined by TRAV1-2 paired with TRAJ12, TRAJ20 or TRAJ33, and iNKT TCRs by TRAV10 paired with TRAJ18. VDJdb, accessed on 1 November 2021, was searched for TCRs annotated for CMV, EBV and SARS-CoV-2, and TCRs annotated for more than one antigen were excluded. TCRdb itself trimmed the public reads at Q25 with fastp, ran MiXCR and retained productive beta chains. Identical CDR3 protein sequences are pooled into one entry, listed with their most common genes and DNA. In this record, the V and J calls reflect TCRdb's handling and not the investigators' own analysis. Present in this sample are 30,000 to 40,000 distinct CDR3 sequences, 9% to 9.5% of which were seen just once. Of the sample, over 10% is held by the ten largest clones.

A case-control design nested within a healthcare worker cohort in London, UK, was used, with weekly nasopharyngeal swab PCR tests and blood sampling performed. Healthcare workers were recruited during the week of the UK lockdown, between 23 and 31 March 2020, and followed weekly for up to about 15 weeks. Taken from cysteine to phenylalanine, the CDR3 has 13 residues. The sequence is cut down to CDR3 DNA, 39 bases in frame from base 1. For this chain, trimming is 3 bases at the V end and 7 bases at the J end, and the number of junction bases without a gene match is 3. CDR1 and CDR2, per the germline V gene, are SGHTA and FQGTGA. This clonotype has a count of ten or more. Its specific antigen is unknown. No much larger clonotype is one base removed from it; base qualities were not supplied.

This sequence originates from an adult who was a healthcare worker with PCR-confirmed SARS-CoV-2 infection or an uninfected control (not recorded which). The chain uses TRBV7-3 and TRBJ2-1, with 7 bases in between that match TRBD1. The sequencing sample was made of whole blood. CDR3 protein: CASSLDRLNEQFF. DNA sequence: TGTGCCAGCAGCTTGGACAGGTTAAATGAGCAGTTCTTC.